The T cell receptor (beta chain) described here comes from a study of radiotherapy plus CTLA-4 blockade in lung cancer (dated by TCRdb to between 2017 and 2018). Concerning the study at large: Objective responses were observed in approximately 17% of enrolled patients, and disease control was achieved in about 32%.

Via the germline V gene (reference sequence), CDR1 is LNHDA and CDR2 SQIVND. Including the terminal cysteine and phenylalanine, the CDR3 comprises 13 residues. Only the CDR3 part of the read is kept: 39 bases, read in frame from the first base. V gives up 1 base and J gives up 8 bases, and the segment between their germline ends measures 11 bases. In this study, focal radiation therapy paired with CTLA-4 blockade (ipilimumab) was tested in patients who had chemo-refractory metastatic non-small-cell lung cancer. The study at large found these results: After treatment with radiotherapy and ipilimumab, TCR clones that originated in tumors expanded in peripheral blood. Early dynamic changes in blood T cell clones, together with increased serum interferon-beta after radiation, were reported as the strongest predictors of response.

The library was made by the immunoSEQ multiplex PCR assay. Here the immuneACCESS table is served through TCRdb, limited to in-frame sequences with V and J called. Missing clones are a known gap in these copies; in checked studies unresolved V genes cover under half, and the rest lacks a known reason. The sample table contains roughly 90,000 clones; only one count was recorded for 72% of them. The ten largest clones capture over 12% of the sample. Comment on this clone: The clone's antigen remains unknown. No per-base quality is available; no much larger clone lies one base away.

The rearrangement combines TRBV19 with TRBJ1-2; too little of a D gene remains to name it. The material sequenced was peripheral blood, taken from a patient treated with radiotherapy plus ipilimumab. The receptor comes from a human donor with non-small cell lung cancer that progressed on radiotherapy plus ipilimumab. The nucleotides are TGTGCCAGTAGTATAGTGGGGTCCTACGGCTACACCTTC. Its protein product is CASSIVGSYGYTF.